The 16 T cell receptor beta chains presented below share a single source sample, sequenced in a study of cytomegalovirus exposure and HLA in healthy donors. With 60 Vbeta and 13 Jbeta primers, the PCR was carried out. Assay: immunoSEQ multiplex PCR; the TCRdb copy retains only in-frame clones and omits some. Here the sample spans approximately 110,000 clones, roughly 68% being singletons. Input material: PBMCs. These receptors all come from a woman between 25 and 40 years old in good health and CMV-seronegative.

The chain recombines TRBV5-4 with TRBJ2-1; TRBD2 matches 7 bases. This CDR3 has 15 residues. V shed 5 bases and J 1 base; nucleotides not matched to a gene: 6. Germline CDR1 SGHNT, CDR2 YYREEE (reference sequence). The CDR3 region has the DNA TGTGCCAGCAGACCCGCTAGCGGATCCTACAATGAGCAGTTCTTC. This codes for CASRPASGSYNEQFF.

About this clone itself: A read error may produce the germline difference seen at one junction end. The chain employs TRBV7-7 and TRBJ2-3; TRBD2 matches 7 bases. The CDR3 extends over 15 amino acids. The germline gives CDR1 SSHAT, CDR2 FNYEAQ (reference sequence). The CDR3 region is CASSFGLEGTDTQYF. CDR3 in DNA: TGTGCTAGCAGCTTCGGACTAGAGGGCACAGATACGCAGTATTTT.

The rearrangement joins TRBV5-6 to TRBJ2-7; D is uncertain. This CDR3 contains 16 residues. In germline, CDR1 is SGHDT, CDR2 YYEEEE. V lost 4 bases and J lost 0, with 17 bases in between. CDR3 amino acids: CASSSVGTIHSYEQYF. CDR3 DNA: TGTGCCAGCAGCAGCGTTGGTACGATACACTCCTACGAGCAGTACTTC.

The CDR3 is CASSARGTSGRGETQYF. In DNA form, the CDR3 reads TGTGCCAGCAGCGCCCGCGGGACTAGCGGGAGAGGAGAGACCCAGTACTTC. The chain uses TRBV28 and TRBJ2-5; 14 nucleotides agree with TRBD2. The CDR3 spans 17 residues. After removal of 6 bases from V and 4 bases from J, the junction contained 10 bases not matched to a gene. Germline V gene lookup returns CDR1 MDHEN and CDR2 SYDVKM. Looking up the rest from reference TRBV28 and TRBJ2-5 gives the full variable domain: DVKVTQSSRYLVKRTGEKVFLECVQDMDHENMFWYRQDPGLGLRLIYFSYDVKMKEKGDIPEGYSVSREKKERFSLILESASTNQTSMYLCASSARGTSGRGETQYFGPGTRLLVL.

This clone was detected only a few times. The chain recombines TRBV9 with TRBJ2-1, with 8 bases that match TRBD2. The junction had 2 bases not matched to a gene; V was cut back by 0 bases and J by 0 bases. Germline-derived CDR1 and CDR2 are SGDLS and YYNGEE. There are 16 residues in the CDR3. In nucleotides, the CDR3 is TGTGCCAGCAGCGTAGGAAGCGGGGGCTCCTACAATGAGCAGTTCTTC. It specifies CASSVGSGGSYNEQFF.

The V gene is TRBV7-9, the J gene TRBJ1-1; D gene unclear. The CDR3 contains 15 residues. V lost 3 bases and J lost 5, with 16 bases in between. The V gene's germline CDR1 is SEHNR and CDR2 FQNEAQ (reference sequence). The CDR3 spells CASSLYGVDRTEAFF. The CDR3 DNA follows: TGTGCCAGCAGCTTGTACGGGGTGGACCGAACTGAAGCTTTCTTT.

This clone appeared a few times. V is TRBV27 and J is TRBJ1-2; 7 bases are a match to TRBD1. The CDR3 has 16 amino acids. CDR1 is MNHEY and CDR2 is SMNVEV in the germline V gene (reference sequence). V shed 4 bases and J 4 bases; nucleotides not matched to a gene: 12. This chain's CDR3 is CASSSRGKQGIYGYTF. The CDR3 nucleotides are TGTGCCAGCAGTTCCCGCGGCAAACAGGGGATCTATGGCTACACCTTC.

The chain recombines TRBV30 with TRBJ2-7; 9 nucleotides align to TRBD2. V gave up 0 bases and J gave up 6 bases; unmatched junction bases: 15. The CDR3 is 17 residues long. Looked up from germline, CDR1 is GTSNPN and CDR2 is SVGIG (reference sequence). CDR3: CAWSVTPGAGGGLEQYF. Here the CDR3 DNA reads TGTGCCTGGAGTGTAACCCCGGGGGCGGGAGGGGGCCTCGAGCAGTACTTC.

The chain combines TRBV5-1 with TRBJ2-7; tentative D call: TRBD2 (6 bases). CDR1 SGHRS and CDR2 YFSETQ come from the germline V gene. V was pared by 9 bases and J by 2 bases, with 18 bases between. The CDR3 loop spans 14 amino acids. The CDR3 is CATPLTSRTYEQYF. CDR3 DNA: TGCGCCACTCCATTGACTAGTAGAACCTACGAGCAGTACTTC.

This clone was counted between two and nine times. The chain is built from TRBV6-1 and TRBJ1-5; TRBD1 agrees at 7 bases. CDR1 is MNHNS and CDR2 is SASEGT in the germline V gene. With V trimmed by 6 bases and J by 7 bases, 6 bases remained unmatched. This CDR3 region has 13 residues. CDR3 in amino acids: CASSGTDKQPQHF. The CDR3 nucleotides are TGTGCCAGCAGCGGGACAGACAAACAGCCCCAGCATTTT.

CDR3 sequence reads: CASSSGTGYEKLFF. Here the CDR3 DNA reads TGTGCCAGCAGCTCTGGGACAGGGTATGAAAAACTGTTTTTT. V usage is TRBV7-9 and J usage is TRBJ1-4; 9 bases match TRBD1. This CDR3 has 14 amino acids. The ends lost 4 bases at V and 6 bases at J; junction bases unmatched: 3. Germline values: CDR1 SEHNR, CDR2 FQNEAQ (reference sequence).

This clone has only a few counts. The chain combines TRBV7-9 with TRBJ2-1; weak D call: TRBD2 (6 bases). Trimming took off 2 bases at V and 2 bases at J, with 10 bases between the two ends. The CDR3 extends over 15 amino acids. Germline CDR1 reads SEHNR; CDR2 reads FQNEAQ (reference sequence). The CDR3 DNA sequence: TGTGCCAGCAGCTTATCGGGGAGGACCTACAATGAGCAGTTCTTC. Translated, it gives CASSLSGRTYNEQFF.

In DNA, the CDR3 is TGCAGCACCAAGCTCCGACTAGTAGGAATCAATGAGCAGTTCTTC. Translating gives CSTKLRLVGINEQFF. This chain joins TRBV29-1 and TRBJ2-1, with D perhaps matching TRBD2 (6 bases). This CDR3 is 15 amino acids long. V lost 8 bases, J lost 6 bases, and 23 bases lay in between. CDR1 and CDR2 from the germline V gene are SQVTM and ANQGSEA.

The chain uses TRBV19 and TRBJ2-1; TRBD2 agrees at 9 bases. Trimming took 3 bases from V and 6 from J; bases not matched to a gene: 6. The germline CDR1 and CDR2 sequences are LNHDA and SQIVND (reference sequence). The CDR3 is made up of 15 amino acids. The CDR3, as DNA: TGTGCCAGTAGTATCTTAGCGGGAGCGGCCAATGAGCAGTTCTTC. It specifies CASSILAGAANEQFF. Complete variable domain (other parts from reference TRBV19 and TRBJ2-1): DGGITQSPKYLFRKEGQNVTLSCEQNLNHDAMYWYRQDPGQGLRLIYYSQIVNDFQKGDIAEGYSVSREKKESFPLTVTSAQKNPTAFYLCASSILAGAANEQFFGPGTRLTVL.

Only one count was recorded for this clone. The chain has TRBV19 and TRBJ1-5; weak D call: TRBD1 (5 bases). Trimming took off 3 bases at V and 0 bases at J, with 12 bases between the two ends. The CDR3 contains 16 residues. Per the germline V gene, CDR1 is LNHDA and CDR2 is SQIVND (reference sequence). The CDR3 here is CASSILDSYSNQPQHF. The CDR3 DNA reads TGTGCCAGTAGTATTCTAGACAGTTATAGCAATCAGCCCCAGCATTTT.

This clone was detected only a few times. This chain uses TRBV9 with TRBJ2-5; TRBD2 matches 8 bases. This CDR3 is 14 amino acids long. Germline loops: CDR1 SGDLS, CDR2 YYNGEE. Unmatched junction bases numbered 2, after V lost 0 bases and J lost 4 bases. This chain's CDR3 is CASSVAAGAETQYF. CDR3 bases: TGTGCCAGCAGCGTAGCAGCGGGAGCAGAGACCCAGTACTTC.